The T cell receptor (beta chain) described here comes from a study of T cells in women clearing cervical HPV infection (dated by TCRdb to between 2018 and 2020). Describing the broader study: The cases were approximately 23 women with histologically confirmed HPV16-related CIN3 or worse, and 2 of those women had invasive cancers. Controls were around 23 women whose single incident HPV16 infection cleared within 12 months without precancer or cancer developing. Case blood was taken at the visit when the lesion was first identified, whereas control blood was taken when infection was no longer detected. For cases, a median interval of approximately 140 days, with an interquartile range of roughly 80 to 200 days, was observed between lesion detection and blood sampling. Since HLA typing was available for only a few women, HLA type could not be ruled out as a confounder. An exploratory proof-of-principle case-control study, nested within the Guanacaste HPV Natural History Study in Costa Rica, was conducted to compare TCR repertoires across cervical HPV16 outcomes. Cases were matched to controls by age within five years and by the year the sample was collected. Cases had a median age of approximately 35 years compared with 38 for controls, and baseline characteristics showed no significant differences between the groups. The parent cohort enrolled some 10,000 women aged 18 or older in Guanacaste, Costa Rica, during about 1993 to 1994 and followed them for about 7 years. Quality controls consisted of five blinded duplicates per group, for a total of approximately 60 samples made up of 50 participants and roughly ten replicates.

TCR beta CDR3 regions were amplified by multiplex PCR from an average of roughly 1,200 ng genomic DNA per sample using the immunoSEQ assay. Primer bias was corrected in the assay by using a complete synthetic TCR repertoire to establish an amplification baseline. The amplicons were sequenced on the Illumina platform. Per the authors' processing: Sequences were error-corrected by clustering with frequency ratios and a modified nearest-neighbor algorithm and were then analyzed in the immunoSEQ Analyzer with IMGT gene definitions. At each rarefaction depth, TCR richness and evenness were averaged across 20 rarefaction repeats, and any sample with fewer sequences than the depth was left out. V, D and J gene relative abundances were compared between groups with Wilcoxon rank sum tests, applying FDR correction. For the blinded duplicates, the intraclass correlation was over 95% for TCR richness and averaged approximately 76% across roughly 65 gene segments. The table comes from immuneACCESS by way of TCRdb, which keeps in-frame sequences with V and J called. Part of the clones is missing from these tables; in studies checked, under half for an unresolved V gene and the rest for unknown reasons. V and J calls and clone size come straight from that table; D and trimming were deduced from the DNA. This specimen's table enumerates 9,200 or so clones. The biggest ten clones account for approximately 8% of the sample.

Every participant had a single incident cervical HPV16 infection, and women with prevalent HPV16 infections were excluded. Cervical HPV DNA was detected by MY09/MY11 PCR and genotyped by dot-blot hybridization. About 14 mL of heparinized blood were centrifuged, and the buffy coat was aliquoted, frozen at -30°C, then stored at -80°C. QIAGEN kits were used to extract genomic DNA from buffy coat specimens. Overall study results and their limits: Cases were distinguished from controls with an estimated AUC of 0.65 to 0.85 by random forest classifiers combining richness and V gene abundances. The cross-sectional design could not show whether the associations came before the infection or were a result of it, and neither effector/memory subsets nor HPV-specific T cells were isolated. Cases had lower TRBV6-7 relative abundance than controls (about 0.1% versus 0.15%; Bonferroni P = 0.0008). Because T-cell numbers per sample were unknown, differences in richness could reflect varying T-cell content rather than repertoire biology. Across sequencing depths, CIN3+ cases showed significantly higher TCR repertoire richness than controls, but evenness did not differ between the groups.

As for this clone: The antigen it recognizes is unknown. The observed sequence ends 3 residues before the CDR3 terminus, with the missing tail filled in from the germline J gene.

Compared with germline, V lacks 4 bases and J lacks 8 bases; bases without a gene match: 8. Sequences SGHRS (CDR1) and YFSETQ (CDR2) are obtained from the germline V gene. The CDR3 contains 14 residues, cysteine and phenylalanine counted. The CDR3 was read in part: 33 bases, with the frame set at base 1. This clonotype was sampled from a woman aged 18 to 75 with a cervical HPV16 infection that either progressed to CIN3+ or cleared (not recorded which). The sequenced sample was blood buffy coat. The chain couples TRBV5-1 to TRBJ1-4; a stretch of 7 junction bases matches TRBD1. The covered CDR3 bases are TGCGCCAGCAGCAACCCAGGGGGACGGGAAAAA. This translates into CASSNPGGREK. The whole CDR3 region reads CASSNPGGREKLFF.